These 6 T cell receptor beta chains share one sample of origin, sequenced in a study of cytomegalovirus exposure and HLA in healthy donors. In the PCR, 60 Vbeta and 13 Jbeta primers were used. Repertoires were generated with immunoSEQ multiplex PCR, while TCRdb's copy carries only in-frame clones and drops some. Here the sample spans under 200,000 clones, 65% to 70% being singletons. Sequenced input: PBMCs. These receptors were obtained from a young woman in good health and CMV-seropositive.

The gene calls are TRBV27 and TRBJ2-1, with 7 bases identical to TRBD1. J lost 7 bases, V lost 7 bases, and 13 bases had no gene match. CDR1 and CDR2 from the germline V gene are MNHEY and SMNVEV (reference sequence). This CDR3 is built from 15 residues. The chain's CDR3 is CASKTGTVPFNEQFF. Here the CDR3 DNA reads TGTGCCAGCAAGACCGGGACAGTCCCCTTTAATGAGCAGTTCTTC.

This rearrangement joins TRBV1 to TRBJ2-1; the D call TRBD1 from the table was never checked on the DNA. TRBV1 is marked as a pseudogene. The CDR3 extends over 14 amino acids. The CDR3 loop reads CTSSQPSSYNEQFF. The CDR3 coding sequence is TGCACCAGCAGCCAGCCCAGCTCCTACAATGAGCAGTTCTTC.

This clone appeared a few times. The V and J genes are TRBV9 and TRBJ1-3, with 7 bases aligning to TRBD1. Trimming cost V 4 bases and J 0 bases; bases outside gene matches: 4. Germline V lookup: CDR1 SGDLS, CDR2 YYNGEE. The CDR3 is 15 residues long. CDR3 sequence reads: CASSPRGFSGNTIYF. The CDR3 bases are TGTGCCAGCAGCCCCAGGGGGTTCTCTGGAAACACCATATATTTT.

V is TRBV25-1 and J is TRBJ1-1, with 7 bases matching TRBD1. V was pared by 5 bases and J by 3 bases, with 9 bases of the junction left unmatched. Germline V lookup: CDR1 MGHDK, CDR2 SYGVNS. This CDR3 contains 15 residues. CDR3 coding DNA: TGTGCCAGCAGTCCACACAGGGGAGGAGACACTGAAGCTTTCTTT. Its protein is CASSPHRGGDTEAFF.

The chain joins TRBV28 to TRBJ1-5, with D perhaps matching TRBD1 (6 bases). CDR3 length equals 15 residues. The V gene's germline CDR1 is MDHEN and CDR2 SYDVKM. V gave up 6 bases and J gave up 3 bases, with 15 bases separating them. CDR3 nucleotides: TGTGCCAGCAGGGAGGGGGGGCAGCTCAATCAGCCCCAGCATTTT. It translates to CASREGGQLNQPQHF.

The V gene is TRBV9, the J gene TRBJ1-6; a weak D match, TRBD1 (6 bases). The CDR3 contains 13 residues. Trimming stripped 1 base from V and 7 bases from J, with 6 bases between. Germline loops: CDR1 SGDLS, CDR2 YYNGEE. CDR3 nucleotide sequence: TGTGCCAGCAGCGTACAGGGGAATTCACCCCTCCACTTT. This codes for CASSVQGNSPLHF.